One and the same sample provided the 7 T cell receptor beta chains below, sequenced in a study of shared clonotypes between healthy human individuals. Sequencing used immunoSEQ multiplex PCR; TCRdb keeps in-frame clones, though not all of them. The data show approximately 530,000 clones, roughly 95% seen once. Material for sequencing was naive CD4+ T cells sorted from blood. As for subset: CD45RA+ positively selected. These receptors were obtained from a woman in her 30s in good health.

This chain uses TRBV7-3 with TRBJ2-5, with D uncertain. V was pared by 5 bases and J by 5 bases, with 12 bases between. Germline V gene data show CDR1 as SGHTA and CDR2 as FQGTGA. This CDR3 is 13 amino acids long. The chain's CDR3 is CASSAGPTETQYF. Written as DNA, the CDR3 is TGTGCCAGCAGCGCCGGACCTACGGAGACCCAGTACTTC.

This sequence joins TRBV5-1 and TRBJ2-2, with D perhaps TRBD2 (5 bases). Trimming left V 6 bases short and J 0 bases short, with 15 bases between. CDR3 length: 16 residues. CDR1 and CDR2 (germline): SGHRS, YFSETQ. CDR3 protein: CASILGSGTNTGELFF. The CDR3 DNA reads as TGCGCCAGCATTCTGGGAAGCGGCACGAACACCGGGGAGCTGTTTTTT.

The V gene is TRBV21-1, the J gene TRBJ1-1; TRBD1 is the table's D call and was not checked against the DNA. TRBV21-1 is shown as a pseudogene. CDR3 length: 18 amino acids. CDR3 loop: CASSKAAVTGTSLAEAFF. CDR3 coding DNA: TGTGCCAGCAGCAAAGCGGCGGTAACAGGGACAAGTCTCGCTGAAGCTTTCTTT.

The table lists this clone with a count of one. The CDR3 here is CARSLEGAFF. DNA for the CDR3: TGTGCCAGAAGCTTAGAGGGGGCTTTCTTT. This chain joins TRBV5-3 and TRBJ1-1, with D perhaps TRBD1 (5 bases). TRBV5-3 is flagged as an ORF with uncertain function. The CDR3 loop spans 10 amino acids. V dropped 2 bases and J dropped 11 bases, with 7 bases sitting between them.

The CDR3 protein is CASSSPGAGGQEQYF. In DNA, the CDR3 is TGTGCCAGCAGTTCCCCCGGGGCGGGAGGTCAGGAGCAGTACTTC. The rearrangement links TRBV28 to TRBJ2-7; 8 positions match TRBD2. Germline lookup yields CDR1 MDHEN and CDR2 SYDVKM. Germline trimming cut 4 bases from V and 7 bases from J; bases unmatched to any gene: 12. This CDR3 region has 15 residues.

V gene TRBV30 combines with J gene TRBJ1-5; no clear D gene. The V end lost 1 base, the J end lost 1 base, and 8 bases lay between the germline ends. CDR3 size: 14 residues. Germline CDR1 is GTSNPN and CDR2 is SVGIG (reference sequence). CDR3 protein: CAWSDSRSNQPQHF. In DNA form, the CDR3 reads TGTGCCTGGAGTGATTCTAGAAGCAATCAGCCCCAGCATTTT. Full variable domain (missing parts from reference TRBV30 and TRBJ1-5): SQTIHQWPATLVQPVGSPLSLECTVEGTSNPNLYWYRQAAGRGLQLLFYSVGIGQISSEVPQNLSASRPQDRQFILSSKKLLLSDSGFYLCAWSDSRSNQPQHFGDGTRLSIL.

The chain uses TRBV19 and TRBJ2-7; TRBD1 might be the D (5 bases). Between the trimmed V and J ends, which lost 3 bases and 3 bases, there was a span of 15 bases. The CDR3 runs 15 residues. From germline, CDR1 is LNHDA and CDR2 SQIVND (reference sequence). The CDR3 coding sequence is TGTGCCAGTAGTATGAGTAGGGGCGGAAACTACGAGCAGTACTTC. It is translated as CASSMSRGGNYEQYF.